This T cell receptor (beta chain) was sequenced during a study of PD-L1 blockade in urothelial cancer. Study overall: Median blood clonality was around 0.086, with tens of thousands of unique TCRs.

Time point in this sample: pretreatment peripheral blood. Patients suffered from locally advanced or metastatic urothelial carcinoma. The repertoire was sequenced with immunoSEQ multiplex PCR; TCRdb's copy has only in-frame clones and lacks some. Of around 100,000 clones listed, around 87% are singletons. This CDR3 is 13 amino acids long. Germline V gene data show CDR1 as MNHNS and CDR2 as SASEGT. The ends were cut back, 8 bases at V and 0 bases at J, with 9 bases in the middle. Whole-study findings and limits: Patients who had durable benefit saw their tumor-associated blood clones expand more at 3 weeks. Patients with below-median pretreatment blood clonality survived longer.

The sample holds a few counts of this clone. Its antigen is not known. J is TRBJ2-3 and V is TRBV6-1; D is uncertain. This TCR derives from a man aged 55 to 70 with urothelial cancer. The material sequenced was PBMCs, taken around atezolizumab (anti-PD-L1) treatment. CDR3 in amino acids: CASGVPSTDTQYF. The DNA for the CDR3 is TGTGCCAGCGGAGTTCCTAGCACAGATACGCAGTATTTT.